Listed here are 31 T cell receptor beta chains from one sample, sequenced in a study of shared clonotypes between healthy human individuals. TCRdb's table, derived via immunoSEQ multiplex PCR, lists solely in-frame clones and lacks some. The table lists over 850,000 clones, about four fifths of them singletons. Sequences were obtained from memory CD4+ T cells from PBMCs. The subset was: CD45RA-negative fraction. Receptors originate from a man aged 18 to 29 in good health. Some clones in this sample may be carry-over from other donors' samples.

V usage is TRBV5-4 and J usage is TRBJ2-3, with TRBD2 matching 7 bases. Looked up from germline, CDR1 is SGHNT and CDR2 is YYREEE (reference sequence). V trimming: 3 bases; J trimming: 3 bases; junction bases outside the gene matches: 4. This CDR3 has 14 amino acids. The CDR3 sequence is CASSSGGRTDTQYF. The CDR3 DNA reads as TGTGCCAGCAGCTCGGGGGGTAGGACAGATACGCAGTATTTT.

This clone has a count of ten or more. The chain carries TRBV2 and TRBJ1-2; D is possibly TRBD1 (6 bases). Looked up from germline, CDR1 is SNHLY and CDR2 is FYNNEI. The V gene lost 3 bases and the J gene lost 4 bases, with 12 bases spanning the gap. The CDR3 sequence is 14 residues long. CDR3 in amino acids: CASSDWGRGYGYTF. The CDR3 DNA sequence: TGTGCCAGCAGTGATTGGGGGCGCGGCTATGGCTACACCTTC.

The chain couples TRBV19 to TRBJ1-1; 9 positions agree with TRBD1. The trim removed 4 bases at V and 3 bases at J, leaving 6 bases unmatched. CDR3 size: 15 residues. CDR1 LNHDA and CDR2 SQIVND come from the germline V gene (reference sequence). DNA of the CDR3: TGTGCCAGTAGTACCACGACAGGGGGGGACACTGAAGCTTTCTTT. It translates to CASSTTTGGDTEAFF.

The V gene is TRBV7-2, the J gene TRBJ1-1; D perhaps matches TRBD1 (6 bases). Germline-derived CDR1 and CDR2 are SGHTA and FQGNSA. The CDR3 runs to 13 residues. Trimming pared 0 bases from V and 8 bases from J, leaving 10 bases between. CDR3 residues: CASSLAVRGEAFF. The DNA of the CDR3 is TGTGCCAGCAGCTTAGCTGTAAGGGGGGAAGCTTTCTTT.

For the CDR3, the DNA is TGCGCCAGCAGCTCCACCGTAGCGGGAGTCGCCTACAATGAGCAGTTCTTC. It specifies CASSSTVAGVAYNEQFF. The chain combines TRBV4-1 with TRBJ2-1, with 9 bases matching TRBD2. This CDR3 region has 17 residues. With 5 bases clipped from V and 2 bases from J, the junction kept 10 bases outside the gene matches. CDR1 and CDR2 from the germline V gene are MGHRA and YSYEKL.

CDR3 loop: CASSSMRGETQYF. Written as DNA, the CDR3 is TGTGCCAGCAGCTCTATGAGGGGAGAGACCCAGTACTTC. The rearrangement links TRBV28 to TRBJ2-5, with D possibly called TRBD1 or TRBD2 (5 bases each). The CDR3 extends over 13 amino acids. V dropped 6 bases and J dropped 4 bases, with 12 bases sitting between them. CDR1 and CDR2 (germline): MDHEN, SYDVKM. The entire variable domain, with the rest obtained from reference TRBV28 and TRBJ2-5, is as follows: DVKVTQSSRYLVKRTGEKVFLECVQDMDHENMFWYRQDPGLGLRLIYFSYDVKMKEKGDIPEGYSVSREKKERFSLILESASTNQTSMYLCASSSMRGETQYFGPGTRLLVL.

This rearrangement joins TRBV7-9 to TRBJ1-4; D call uncertain. Trimming stripped 5 bases from V and 8 bases from J, with 9 bases between. Germline CDR1 and CDR2: SEHNR and FQNEAQ (reference sequence). This CDR3 comprises 12 residues. The CDR3 sequence: CASSLQEEKLFF. The CDR3, as DNA: TGTGCCAGCAGCCTCCAGGAGGAAAAACTGTTTTTT.

This rearrangement joins TRBV5-6 to TRBJ1-2; D is undetermined. The V end lost 5 bases, the J end lost 8 bases, and 28 bases lay between the germline ends. The CDR3 totals 17 residues. The V gene's germline CDR1 is SGHDT and CDR2 YYEEEE. The CDR3 DNA follows: TGTGCCAGCAGTTCGATTCTCTTAAGGAGCCCAGTGGGCGGCTACACCTTC. Its translation: CASSSILLRSPVGGYTF.

This chain connects TRBV7-2 to TRBJ2-4; 11 positions agree with TRBD1. J was trimmed by 8 bases and V by 6 bases; bases with no gene match: 6. Germline V CDR1 and CDR2: SGHTA, FQGNSA. This CDR3 is built from 14 residues. CDR3 coding DNA: TGTGCCAGCAGTTACCCGGGACAGGGGGACATTCAGTACTTC. Its protein is CASSYPGQGDIQYF.

This chain links TRBV19 with TRBJ1-5, with no clear D. Germline-derived CDR1 and CDR2 are LNHDA and SQIVND (reference sequence). This CDR3 spans 13 amino acids. The ends were cut back, 2 bases at V and 7 bases at J, with 9 bases in the middle. As DNA, the CDR3 is TGTGCCAGTAGTATAAGCAGTTTCCAGCCCCAGCATTTT. It yields the protein CASSISSFQPQHF.

CDR3: CASSIRGRGQPQHF. Written as DNA, the CDR3 is TGTGCCAGTAGTATAAGGGGGCGCGGTCAGCCCCAGCATTTT. The chain links TRBV19 to TRBJ1-5, with 7 positions matching TRBD1. Looked up from germline, CDR1 is LNHDA and CDR2 is SQIVND (reference sequence). J was trimmed by 6 bases and V by 2 bases; bases with no gene match: 4. The CDR3 loop spans 14 amino acids.

This clone was counted once. The chain recombines TRBV5-1 with TRBJ2-7, with 13 bases aligning to TRBD2. Germline V lookup: CDR1 SGHRS, CDR2 YFSETQ. J lost 6 bases, V lost 0 bases, and 6 bases had no gene match. CDR3 length: 16 residues. As DNA, the CDR3 is TGCGCCAGCAGCTTGGAAGGACTAGCGGGAGCCGGCGAGCAGTACTTC. Translation: CASSLEGLAGAGEQYF.

V and J are TRBV5-1 and TRBJ2-7, with D possibly matching TRBD1 (6 bases). The CDR3 has 15 amino acids. Between the trimmed V and J ends, which lost 0 bases and 4 bases, there was a span of 14 bases. Germline V gives CDR1 SGHRS, CDR2 YFSETQ. Here the CDR3 reads CASSLAPTGDYEQYF. The CDR3 DNA sequence: TGCGCCAGCAGCTTGGCTCCGACAGGCGATTACGAGCAGTACTTC.

The chain has TRBV7-9 and TRBJ2-7, with 7 bases matching TRBD1. In germline, CDR1 is SEHNR, CDR2 FQNEAQ (reference sequence). The CDR3 runs to 14 residues. Unmatched junction bases numbered 7, after V lost 5 bases and J lost 3 bases. In DNA form, the CDR3 reads TGTGCCAGCAGCCAGGGACAGCTCATCTACGAGCAGTACTTC. It codes for CASSQGQLIYEQYF.

There are many counts of this clone. CDR3 DNA sequence: TGTGCCAGCAGCTTGGGGACAGTCTACGAGCAGTACTTC. Translating gives CASSLGTVYEQYF. This sequence joins TRBV5-8 and TRBJ2-7, with D possibly TRBD1 on 6 matching bases. Between the trimmed V and J ends, which lost 0 bases and 3 bases, there was a span of 7 bases. CDR1 and CDR2 (germline): SGHTS, YDEGEE. The CDR3 length is 13 residues. The entire variable domain, with the rest obtained from reference TRBV5-8 and TRBJ2-7, is as follows: EAGVTQSPTHLIKTRGQQATLRCSPISGHTSVYWYQQALGLGLQFLLWYDEGEERNRGNFPPRFSGRQFPNYSSELNVNALELEDSALYLCASSLGTVYEQYFGPGTRLTVT.

This clone was seen once. The genes are TRBV5-1 and TRBJ2-5; maybe TRBD2 (5 bases). The CDR3 totals 14 residues. V was pared by 3 bases and J by 4 bases, with 13 bases between. Germline CDR1 is SGHRS and CDR2 is YFSETQ. The CDR3 loop is CASSSTGLGETQYF. The DNA for the CDR3 is TGCGCCAGCAGCTCTACGGGGTTAGGAGAGACCCAGTACTTC.

This rearrangement joins TRBV5-1 to TRBJ2-7; 8 bases agree with TRBD1. V gave up 3 bases and J gave up 9 bases; unmatched junction bases: 17. CDR3 length: 16 amino acids. Germline CDR1 is SGHRS and CDR2 is YFSETQ. DNA of the CDR3: TGCGCCAGCAGCTCGACTGGCTCGGGACAGGTGTCGGTGCAGTACTTC. This translates into CASSSTGSGQVSVQYF.

The chain links TRBV6-1 to TRBJ2-5; D not certain. The CDR3 contains 13 residues. Germline CDR1 and CDR2: MNHNS and SASEGT. Trimming cost V 3 bases and J 5 bases, with 10 bases left between them. CDR3 in DNA: TGTGCCAGCAGTGAGCAACAGAGGGAGACCCAGTACTTC. It specifies CASSEQQRETQYF.

This chain joins TRBV19 and TRBJ1-5; TRBD1 agrees at 8 bases. Per germline, CDR1 LNHDA and CDR2 SQIVND (reference sequence). The V gene end was trimmed by 5 bases and the J gene end by 6 bases; junction bases not matched to a gene: 9. The CDR3 totals 15 residues. The CDR3, as DNA: TGTGCCAGTAGTGTCCGGACAGGGAATTCTCAGCCCCAGCATTTT. Its translation: CASSVRTGNSQPQHF.

The chain joins TRBV14 to TRBJ2-4; 11 positions agree with TRBD2. The junction had 9 bases not matched to a gene; V was cut back by 2 bases and J by 0 bases. The CDR3 covers 19 residues. Per the germline V gene, CDR1 is SGHDN and CDR2 is FVKESK. CDR3 sequence (DNA): TGTGCCAGCAGCCAATCTTCCGGGACTAGCGGACTAGCCAAAAACATTCAGTACTTC. Its translation is CASSQSSGTSGLAKNIQYF.

The V call is TRBV7-3, the J call TRBJ2-7, with 11 bases fitting TRBD2. CDR1 and CDR2 (germline): SGHTA, FQGTGA. V lost 4 bases to trimming and J lost 3 bases; unmatched junction nucleotides: 5. The CDR3 has 15 amino acids. CDR3 bases: TGTGCCAGCAGCTATGGGACTAGCGGAGTCTACGAGCAGTACTTC. This gives the protein CASSYGTSGVYEQYF.

The V call is TRBV19, the J call TRBJ2-1, with 9 bases identical to TRBD2. V was pared by 3 bases and J by 7 bases, with 7 bases of the junction left unmatched. This CDR3 region has 15 residues. CDR1 and CDR2 from the germline V gene are LNHDA and SQIVND (reference sequence). DNA for the CDR3: TGTGCCAGTAGTATGCGGGAGGGCCATAATAATGAGCAGTTCTTC. Amino acids: CASSMREGHNNEQFF.

The chain joins TRBV4-2 to TRBJ2-3; either TRBD1 or TRBD2 may supply D (6 bases each). The CDR3 length is 17 residues. Germline CDR1 reads LGHNA; CDR2 reads YNFKEQ. The V gene lost 3 bases and the J gene lost 0 bases, with 16 bases spanning the gap. CDR3 in amino acids: CASSHTPGAGSTDTQYF. CDR3 coding DNA: TGTGCCAGCAGCCATACCCCAGGGGCGGGGAGCACAGATACGCAGTATTTT.

The V and J genes are TRBV27 and TRBJ1-2, with unresolved D. Germline V gene lookup returns CDR1 MNHEY and CDR2 SMNVEV (reference sequence). Trimming stripped 3 bases from V and 5 bases from J, with 13 bases between. The CDR3 spans 14 residues. The DNA for the CDR3 is TGTGCCAGCAGTTTCAGCCCGATTGGGTATGGCTACACCTTC. It yields the protein CASSFSPIGYGYTF.

This CDR3 is CASSLEGGGGYTF. The CDR3 DNA reads as TGCGCCAGCAGCTTGGAAGGGGGTGGCGGCTACACCTTC. The chain couples TRBV5-1 to TRBJ1-2; D is possibly TRBD1 (6 bases). The CDR3 has 13 amino acids. Germline values: CDR1 SGHRS, CDR2 YFSETQ. Trimming took off 0 bases at V and 8 bases at J, with 11 bases between the two ends.

The V call is TRBV12-5, the J call TRBJ2-2; perhaps TRBD1 as D (6 bases). Trimming pared 0 bases from V and 3 bases from J, leaving 26 bases between. Germline V gene lookup returns CDR1 LGHNT and CDR2 FRNRAP. This CDR3 spans 21 amino acids. The CDR3 region is CASGLVRGQISGERDTGELFF. The DNA for the CDR3 is TGTGCTAGTGGTTTGGTACGAGGACAGATCAGTGGGGAGAGGGACACCGGGGAGCTGTTTTTT.

The V and J genes are TRBV6-5 and TRBJ1-2, with TRBD1 as a possible D gene (5 bases). V dropped 8 bases and J dropped 8 bases, with 12 bases sitting between them. CDR1 is MNHEY and CDR2 is SVGAGI in the germline V gene. The CDR3 sequence is 11 residues long. CDR3 in DNA: TGTGCCAGCGCTACAGGCGGCGGCTACACCTTC. It encodes CASATGGGYTF.

The chain carries TRBV10-3 and TRBJ2-1; 11 bases match TRBD1. V was clipped by 8 bases and J by 0 bases; unmatched bases: 15. Germline V CDR1 and CDR2: ENHRY, SYGVKD. CDR3 length: 19 residues. CDR3 amino acids: CAIDEQDRGLLSSYNEQFF. The DNA of the CDR3 is TGTGCCATCGATGAACAGGACAGGGGGCTCCTTAGCTCCTACAATGAGCAGTTCTTC.

This clone was counted ten times or more. The chain links TRBV5-6 to TRBJ1-5; 9 nucleotides match TRBD1. Germline CDR1 reads SGHDT; CDR2 reads YYEEEE. This CDR3 spans 16 amino acids. The V segment lost 3 bases and the J segment 6 bases; nucleotides outside the gene matches: 10. As DNA, the CDR3 is TGTGCCAGCAGCTCCAGACAGGGGGGGCGCGGTCAGCCCCAGCATTTT. This gives the protein CASSSRQGGRGQPQHF.

The J gene is TRBJ2-3, the V gene TRBV21-1; the D call of TRBD2 is as the table states it, not checked on the DNA. TRBV21-1 is an annotated pseudogene. CDR3 length equals 13 residues. The CDR3 region has the DNA TGTGCCAGCAGGGCGGGGATCAGGGATACGCAGTATTTT. Amino acid sequence: CASRAGIRDTQYF.

The chain employs TRBV7-8 and TRBJ2-7; 9 positions agree with TRBD2. Germline V gene lookup returns CDR1 SGHVS and CDR2 FQNEAQ. V shed 8 bases and J 6 bases; nucleotides not matched to a gene: 8. The CDR3 is made up of 13 amino acids. In DNA form, the CDR3 reads TGTGCCAGCGGAAGGACTAGCGCCGTCGAGCAGTACTTC. The encoded protein is CASGRTSAVEQYF.